The 14 T cell receptor beta chains presented below share a single source sample, sequenced in a study of beta chain features in type 1 diabetes. Of the isolated RNA, all was reverse transcribed, and so the sequenced material was expressed TCRB transcripts. Sequenced by immunoSEQ multiplex PCR; TCRdb stores in-frame clones only, minus some. This sample yields almost 350,000 clones, of which around 8% are seen a single time; less than 0.5% belongs to the top ten. The sequencing input was central memory CD4+ T cells from blood. The source is a woman between 18 and 29 years old in good health.

This clone was counted many times. The rearrangement links TRBV19 to TRBJ1-1, with 8 bases fitting TRBD1. Germline-derived CDR1 and CDR2 are LNHDA and SQIVND (reference sequence). CDR3 size: 14 residues. With 4 bases clipped from V and 6 bases from J, the junction kept 7 bases outside the gene matches. CDR3 nucleotides: TGTGCCAGTAGTAGGACAGGGACGTACGCTGAAGCTTTCTTT. Protein product: CASSRTGTYAEAFF.

The V and J genes are TRBV7-6 and TRBJ2-5; tentative D call: TRBD2 (6 bases). Per the germline V gene, CDR1 is SGHVS and CDR2 is FNYEAQ. The CDR3 sequence is 13 residues long. Trimming took off 3 bases at V and 5 bases at J, with 10 bases between the two ends. The CDR3 sequence is CASSLGRLETQYF. For the CDR3, the DNA is TGTGCCAGCAGCTTGGGGAGGTTGGAGACCCAGTACTTC.

The gene calls are TRBV2 and TRBJ1-1; no clear D gene. V lost 0 bases and J 8 bases, leaving 10 bases between the germline ends. Germline V lookup: CDR1 SNHLY, CDR2 FYNNEI. The CDR3 has 13 residues. The CDR3 nucleotides read TGTGCCAGCAGTGAAGCGAGGGCCTCCGAAGCTTTCTTT. Residues: CASSEARASEAFF.

The sample holds many counts of this clone. This CDR3 is also generated by other DNA sequences in the sample. The genes are TRBV19 and TRBJ2-3; 8 bases match TRBD1. This CDR3 comprises 15 residues. The germline V gene has CDR1 LNHDA and CDR2 SQIVND (reference sequence). Trimming at V came to 4 bases and at J to 0 bases, leaving 3 bases not matched to a gene. CDR3 bases: TGTGCCAGTAGTACACGACAGGGGAGCACAGATACGCAGTATTTT. Its translation is CASSTRQGSTDTQYF. The full variable domain, in which reference TRBV19 and TRBJ2-3 provide the parts outside the CDR3, is DGGITQSPKYLFRKEGQNVTLSCEQNLNHDAMYWYRQDPGQGLRLIYYSQIVNDFQKGDIAEGYSVSREKKESFPLTVTSAQKNPTAFYLCASSTRQGSTDTQYFGPGTRLTVL.

The V call is TRBV28, the J call TRBJ2-1; 8 bases align to TRBD1. The CDR3 consists of 12 residues. Losses at the gene ends were 6 bases for V and 15 bases for J; bases not matched to a gene: 10. The germline V gene has CDR1 MDHEN and CDR2 SYDVKM. The CDR3 DNA reads as TGTGCCAGCAGCACCTACGGGACAGGATGGTTCTTC. Translation gives CASSTYGTGWFF.

The chain has TRBV11-2 and TRBJ2-5; D uncertain. Germline CDR1 SGHAT, CDR2 FQNNGV. V lost 4 bases and J lost 2, with 8 bases in between. The CDR3 loop spans 13 amino acids. The CDR3 spells CASSSIFQETQYF. DNA for the CDR3: TGTGCCAGCAGCTCGATTTTTCAAGAGACCCAGTACTTC.

This clone was counted only a few times. The chain recombines TRBV7-9 with TRBJ2-1, with 8 bases aligning to TRBD1. V shed 5 bases and J 7 bases; nucleotides not matched to a gene: 10. CDR1 is SEHNR and CDR2 is FQNEAQ in the germline V gene (reference sequence). The CDR3 spans 15 residues. CDR3 sequence reads: CASSGRGPFGNEQFF. In DNA form, the CDR3 reads TGTGCCAGCAGCGGCAGGGGGCCCTTTGGAAATGAGCAGTTCTTC.

This clone was seen more than once but under ten times. The chain couples TRBV11-2 to TRBJ2-1, with a weak D call TRBD1 (5 bases). CDR1 SGHAT and CDR2 FQNNGV come from the germline V gene. The CDR3 extends over 15 amino acids. The germline V and J ends were trimmed by 2 bases and 7 bases, with 15 bases remaining between them. CDR3 sequence reads: CASSLSGRPGNEQFF. Written as DNA, the CDR3 is TGTGCCAGCAGCTTATCAGGGCGCCCCGGTAATGAGCAGTTCTTC.

This chain connects TRBV6-1 to TRBJ1-5; 8 nucleotides match TRBD1. Per the germline V gene, CDR1 is MNHNS and CDR2 is SASEGT. Unmatched junction bases numbered 6, after V lost 1 base and J lost 4 bases. The CDR3 runs to 16 residues. CDR3 sequence (DNA): TGTGCCAGCAGTGAAGTGTGGACAGGGATTAATCAGCCCCAGCATTTT. Translation: CASSEVWTGINQPQHF.

This clone was counted many times. The chain couples TRBV28 to TRBJ2-1; 10 bases align to TRBD2. V dropped 4 bases and J dropped 4; count of bases not matched to a gene: 10. Looked up from germline, CDR1 is MDHEN and CDR2 is SYDVKM. CDR3 size: 17 residues. The CDR3 loop is CASSSPRIAGGYNEQFF. CDR3 DNA sequence: TGTGCCAGCAGTTCCCCGAGGATAGCGGGAGGTTACAATGAGCAGTTCTTC.

The CDR3 bases are TGTGCCAGCAGCCTAGGGACTGGTGAGGGCGAAAAACTGTTTTTT. This sequence encodes CASSLGTGEGEKLFF. The chain employs TRBV11-2 and TRBJ1-4; D might be TRBD1 (5 bases). The CDR3 is made up of 15 amino acids. CDR1 SGHAT and CDR2 FQNNGV come from the germline V gene. V was pared by 5 bases and J by 8 bases, with 18 bases between.

The J gene is TRBJ2-3, the V gene TRBV2, with 10 bases lining up with TRBD1. This CDR3 is 15 amino acids long. J gave up 6 bases and V 4 bases, and 7 bases lay outside the gene matches. Germline V lookup: CDR1 SNHLY, CDR2 FYNNEI. The chain's CDR3 is CASSARQGAWDTQYF. The DNA for the CDR3 is TGTGCCAGCAGTGCGAGACAGGGGGCATGGGATACGCAGTATTTT.

This chain joins TRBV19 and TRBJ2-3; 7 bases are a match to TRBD1. Germline loops: CDR1 LNHDA, CDR2 SQIVND (reference sequence). The V segment lost 5 bases and the J segment 1 base; nucleotides outside the gene matches: 6. The CDR3 has 15 residues. The CDR3: CASSVRDRGTDTQYF. CDR3 DNA sequence: TGTGCCAGTAGTGTCCGGGACAGAGGCACAGATACGCAGTATTTT.

There are a few counts of this clone. The CDR3 protein is CASSLKAGAGANVLTF. The CDR3 nucleotides read TGCGCCAGCAGCCTAAAAGCGGGAGCTGGGGCCAACGTCCTGACTTTC. This chain links TRBV4-3 with TRBJ2-6; 8 positions agree with TRBD2. The CDR3 length is 16 residues. The germline gives CDR1 LGHNA, CDR2 YSLEER. Trimming cost V 4 bases and J 2 bases; bases outside gene matches: 4.